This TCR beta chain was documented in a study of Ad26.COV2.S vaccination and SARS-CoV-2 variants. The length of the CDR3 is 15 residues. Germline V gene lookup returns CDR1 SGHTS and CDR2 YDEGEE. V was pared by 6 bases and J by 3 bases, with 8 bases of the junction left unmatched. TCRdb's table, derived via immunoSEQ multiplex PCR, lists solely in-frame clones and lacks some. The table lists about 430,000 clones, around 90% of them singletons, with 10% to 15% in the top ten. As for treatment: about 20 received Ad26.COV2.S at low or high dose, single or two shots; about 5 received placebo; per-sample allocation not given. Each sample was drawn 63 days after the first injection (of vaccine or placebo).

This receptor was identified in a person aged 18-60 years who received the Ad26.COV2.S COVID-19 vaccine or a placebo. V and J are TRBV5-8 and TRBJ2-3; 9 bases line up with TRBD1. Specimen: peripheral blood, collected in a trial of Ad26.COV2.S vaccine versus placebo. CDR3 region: CASNHNRGRTDTQYF. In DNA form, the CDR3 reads TGTGCCAGCAACCACAACAGGGGGCGTACAGATACGCAGTATTTT.